The clone carrying this T cell receptor beta chain was counted a single time. The antigen is undetermined. This sample is part of a study of cytomegalovirus exposure and HLA in healthy donors. Study-level information: It was reported in a later analysis that the same platform had been used for the 120 or so validation repertoires as for the approximately 700 first-cohort repertoires. General study findings and limits: Cytomegalovirus association was assigned to approximately 160 TCR beta chains.

The V and J ends lost 0 bases and 1 base respectively, with 9 bases between them. Per germline, CDR1 GTSNPN and CDR2 SVGIG (reference sequence). This CDR3 comprises 14 residues. TCRdb's copy holds only in-frame clones and misses some; the assay was immunoSEQ multiplex PCR. Among more than 95,000 clones listed, roughly 95% were seen once. The V gene is TRBV30, the J gene TRBJ1-1, with D uncertain. This TCR came from a man younger than 30 in good health and CMV-seronegative. Specimen: PBMCs. CDR3 DNA sequence: TGTGCCTGGAGTGTACTTAGTGGGAACACTGAAGCTTTCTTT. Residues: CAWSVLSGNTEAFF.